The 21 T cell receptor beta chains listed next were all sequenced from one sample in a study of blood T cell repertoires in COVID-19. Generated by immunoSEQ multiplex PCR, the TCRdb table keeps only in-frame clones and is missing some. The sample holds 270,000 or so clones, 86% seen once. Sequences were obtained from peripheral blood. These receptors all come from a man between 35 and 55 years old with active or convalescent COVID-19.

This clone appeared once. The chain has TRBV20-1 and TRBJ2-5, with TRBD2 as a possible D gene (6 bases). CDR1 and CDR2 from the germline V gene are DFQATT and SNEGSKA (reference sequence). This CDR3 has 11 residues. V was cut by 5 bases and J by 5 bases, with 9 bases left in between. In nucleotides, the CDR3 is TGCAGTGCTTCCCTAGCGGAGACCCAGTACTTC. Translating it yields CSASLAETQYF.

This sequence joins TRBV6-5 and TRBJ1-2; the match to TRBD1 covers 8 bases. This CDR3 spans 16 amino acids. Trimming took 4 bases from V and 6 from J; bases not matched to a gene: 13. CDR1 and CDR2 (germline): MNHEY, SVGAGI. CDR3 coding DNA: TGTGCCAGCAGTTCCATGCCGGGCAGGGGGCTGCATGGCTACACCTTC. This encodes CASSSMPGRGLHGYTF.

The CDR3 sequence: CASSASPSSTDTQYF. The CDR3 DNA sequence: TGTGCCAGCAGCGCCTCCCCGAGTAGCACAGATACGCAGTATTTT. The chain is built from TRBV9 and TRBJ2-3, with no clear D. V lost 3 bases and J 0 bases, leaving 11 bases between the germline ends. CDR1 is SGDLS and CDR2 is YYNGEE in the germline V gene. The CDR3 extends over 15 amino acids.

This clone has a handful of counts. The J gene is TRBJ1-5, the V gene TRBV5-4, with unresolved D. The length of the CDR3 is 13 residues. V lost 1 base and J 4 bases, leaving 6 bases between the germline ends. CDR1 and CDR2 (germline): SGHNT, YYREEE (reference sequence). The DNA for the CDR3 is TGTGCCAGCAGCTTGTACGGTAATCAGCCCCAGCATTTT. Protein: CASSLYGNQPQHF.

The CDR3: CASRIGGNYGYTF. The CDR3 DNA reads as TGTGCCAGCAGGATCGGGGGGAACTATGGCTACACCTTC. This sequence joins TRBV28 and TRBJ1-2, with D possibly TRBD1 on 5 matching bases. Germline V gene lookup returns CDR1 MDHEN and CDR2 SYDVKM. The CDR3 spans 13 residues. The V end lost 6 bases, the J end lost 2 bases, and 10 bases lay between the germline ends.

In nucleotides, the CDR3 is TGTGCCACTAAAATGGGGCGCTACACAGATACGCAGTATTTT. It codes for CATKMGRYTDTQYF. The chain recombines TRBV2 with TRBJ2-3; a possible D gene is TRBD1 (5 bases). Trimming cost V 10 bases and J 2 bases, with 16 bases left between them. Germline V CDR1 and CDR2: SNHLY, FYNNEI. This CDR3 has 14 residues.

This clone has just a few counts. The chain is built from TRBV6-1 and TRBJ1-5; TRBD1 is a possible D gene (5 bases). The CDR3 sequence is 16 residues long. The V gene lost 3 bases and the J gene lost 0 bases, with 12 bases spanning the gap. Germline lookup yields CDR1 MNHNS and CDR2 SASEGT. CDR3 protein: CASSERRGHSNQPQHF. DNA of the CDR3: TGTGCCAGCAGTGAGCGGCGTGGACATAGCAATCAGCCCCAGCATTTT.

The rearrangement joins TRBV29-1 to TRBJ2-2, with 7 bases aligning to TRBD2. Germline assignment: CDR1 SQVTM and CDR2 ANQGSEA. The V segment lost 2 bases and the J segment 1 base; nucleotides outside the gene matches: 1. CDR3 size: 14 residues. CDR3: CSVERGGNTGELFF. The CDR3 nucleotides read TGCAGCGTTGAACGCGGGGGGAACACCGGGGAGCTGTTTTTT.

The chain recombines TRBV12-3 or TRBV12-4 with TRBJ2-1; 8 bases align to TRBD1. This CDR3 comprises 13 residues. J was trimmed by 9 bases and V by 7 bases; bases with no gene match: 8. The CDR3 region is CASTGQGGGEQFF. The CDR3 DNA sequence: TGTGCCAGCACCGGACAGGGTGGGGGTGAGCAGTTCTTC.

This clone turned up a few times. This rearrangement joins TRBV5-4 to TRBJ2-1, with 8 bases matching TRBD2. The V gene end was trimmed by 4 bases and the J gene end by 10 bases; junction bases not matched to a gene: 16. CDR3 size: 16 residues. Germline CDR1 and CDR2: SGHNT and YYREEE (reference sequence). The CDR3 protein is CASSHRGGRDLLEQFF. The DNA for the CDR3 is TGTGCCAGCAGCCACCGGGGGGGGCGGGACTTACTGGAGCAGTTCTTC.

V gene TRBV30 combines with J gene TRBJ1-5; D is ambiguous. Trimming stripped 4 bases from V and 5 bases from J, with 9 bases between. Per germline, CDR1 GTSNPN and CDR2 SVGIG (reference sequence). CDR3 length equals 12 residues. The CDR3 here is CAWNIGDQPQHF. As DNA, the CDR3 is TGTGCCTGGAATATCGGGGATCAGCCCCAGCATTTT.

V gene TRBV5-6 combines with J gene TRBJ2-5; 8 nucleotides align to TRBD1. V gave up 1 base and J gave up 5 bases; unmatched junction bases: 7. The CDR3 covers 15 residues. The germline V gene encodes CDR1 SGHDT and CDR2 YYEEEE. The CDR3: CASSLLTGARETQYF. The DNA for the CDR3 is TGTGCCAGCAGCTTGTTGACAGGGGCGAGGGAGACCCAGTACTTC.

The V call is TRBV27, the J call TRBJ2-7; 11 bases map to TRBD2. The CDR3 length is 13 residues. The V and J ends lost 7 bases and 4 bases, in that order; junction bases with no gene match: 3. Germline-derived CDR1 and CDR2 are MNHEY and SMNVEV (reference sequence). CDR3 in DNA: TGTGCCAGCAAACTAGCGGGAGCGTACGAGCAGTACTTC. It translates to CASKLAGAYEQYF.

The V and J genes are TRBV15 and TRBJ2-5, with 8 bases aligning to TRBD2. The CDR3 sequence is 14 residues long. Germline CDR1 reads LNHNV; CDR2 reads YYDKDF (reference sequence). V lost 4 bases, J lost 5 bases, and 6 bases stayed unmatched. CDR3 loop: CATSKLAAPETQYF. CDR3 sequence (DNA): TGTGCCACCAGCAAACTAGCGGCCCCCGAGACCCAGTACTTC.

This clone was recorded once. The CDR3 sequence is CATSAGGSEQYF. CDR3 bases: TGTGCCACCTCCGCGGGAGGGTCCGAGCAGTACTTC. The chain uses TRBV19 and TRBJ2-7; 9 nucleotides align to TRBD2. The CDR3 consists of 12 residues. V gave up 10 bases and J gave up 6 bases; unmatched junction bases: 7. Germline CDR1 LNHDA, CDR2 SQIVND (reference sequence).

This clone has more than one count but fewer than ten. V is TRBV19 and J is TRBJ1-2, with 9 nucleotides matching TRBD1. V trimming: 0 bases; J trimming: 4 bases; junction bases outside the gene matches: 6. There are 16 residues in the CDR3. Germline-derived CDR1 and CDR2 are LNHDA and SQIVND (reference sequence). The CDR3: CASSIDPGTGFYGYTF. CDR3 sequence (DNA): TGTGCCAGTAGTATAGACCCCGGGACAGGGTTCTATGGCTACACCTTC.

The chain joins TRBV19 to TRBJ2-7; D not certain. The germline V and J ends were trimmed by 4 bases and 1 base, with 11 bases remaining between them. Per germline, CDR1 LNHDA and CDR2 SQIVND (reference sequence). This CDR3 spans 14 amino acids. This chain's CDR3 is CASSTPSGSYEQYF. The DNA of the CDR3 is TGTGCCAGTAGTACCCCCTCAGGTTCCTACGAGCAGTACTTC.

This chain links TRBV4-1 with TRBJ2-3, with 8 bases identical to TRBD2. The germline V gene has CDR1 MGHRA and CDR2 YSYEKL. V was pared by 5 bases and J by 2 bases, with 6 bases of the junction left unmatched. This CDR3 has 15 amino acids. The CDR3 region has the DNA TGCGCCAGCAGCGCTCCGGGGGGGCTCACAGATACGCAGTATTTT. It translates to CASSAPGGLTDTQYF.

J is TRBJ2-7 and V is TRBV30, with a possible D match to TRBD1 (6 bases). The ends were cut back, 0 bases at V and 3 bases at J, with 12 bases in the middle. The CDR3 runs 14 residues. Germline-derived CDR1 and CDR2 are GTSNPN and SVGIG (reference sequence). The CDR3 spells CAWSVGTIDYEQYF. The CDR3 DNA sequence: TGTGCCTGGAGTGTTGGGACAATAGACTACGAGCAGTACTTC.

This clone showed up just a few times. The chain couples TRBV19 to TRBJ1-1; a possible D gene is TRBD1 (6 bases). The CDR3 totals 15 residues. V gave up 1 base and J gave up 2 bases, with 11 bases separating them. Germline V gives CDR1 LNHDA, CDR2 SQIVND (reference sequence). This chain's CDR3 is CASSIAGTHNTEAFF. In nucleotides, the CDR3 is TGTGCCAGTAGTATAGCCGGGACACACAACACTGAAGCTTTCTTT.

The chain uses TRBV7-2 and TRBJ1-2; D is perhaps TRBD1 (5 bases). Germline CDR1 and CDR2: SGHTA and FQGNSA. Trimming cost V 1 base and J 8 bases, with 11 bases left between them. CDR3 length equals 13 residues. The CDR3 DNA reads TGTGCCAGCAGCTTAGGATGGTCAGGGGGCTACACCTTC. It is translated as CASSLGWSGGYTF.